This T cell receptor (beta chain) was documented in a study of identical twins. One entry per CDR3 protein, called by TCRdb with MiXCR from the 5' RACE reads. The sample lists approximately 700,000 distinct CDR3 sequences; approximately 18% were seen once. Trimming shortened V by 6 bases and J by 7 bases, and 15 bases separated the two germline ends. Germline V gene sequence: CDR1 MNHEY, CDR2 SMNVEV (reference sequence). CDR3 length: 13 residues. The same data also contributed to another study, on T cells expressing NK-cell markers. As that report states: Evidence did not settle whether expanded NKG2C+ T cell clones targeted HCMV.

The sample was PBMCs. The gene calls are TRBV27 and TRBJ1-1; no reliable D call. This TCR derives from a woman under 30 in good health. The CDR3 region has the DNA TGTGCCAGCAGACTCTCGGGTTCAGGTGAAGCTTTCTTT. Its translation: CASRLSGSGEAFF.